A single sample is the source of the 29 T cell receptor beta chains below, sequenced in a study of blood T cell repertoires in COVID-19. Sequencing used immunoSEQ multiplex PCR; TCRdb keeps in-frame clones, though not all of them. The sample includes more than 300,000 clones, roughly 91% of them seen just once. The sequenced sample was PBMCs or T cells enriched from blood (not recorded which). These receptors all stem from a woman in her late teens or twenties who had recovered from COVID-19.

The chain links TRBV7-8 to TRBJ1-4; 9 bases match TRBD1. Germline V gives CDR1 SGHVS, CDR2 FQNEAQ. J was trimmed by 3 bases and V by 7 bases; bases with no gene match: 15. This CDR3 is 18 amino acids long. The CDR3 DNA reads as TGTGCCAGCACCAAGAGTGGGGACAGGGTTACTGCTAATGAAAAACTGTTTTTT. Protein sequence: CASTKSGDRVTANEKLFF.

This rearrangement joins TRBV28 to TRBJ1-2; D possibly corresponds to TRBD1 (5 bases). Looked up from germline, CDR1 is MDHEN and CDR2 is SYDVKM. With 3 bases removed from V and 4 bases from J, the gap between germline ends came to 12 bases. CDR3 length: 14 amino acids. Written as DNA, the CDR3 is TGTGCCAGCAGTTTGGCAGGGAGGGGCTATGGCTACACCTTC. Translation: CASSLAGRGYGYTF.

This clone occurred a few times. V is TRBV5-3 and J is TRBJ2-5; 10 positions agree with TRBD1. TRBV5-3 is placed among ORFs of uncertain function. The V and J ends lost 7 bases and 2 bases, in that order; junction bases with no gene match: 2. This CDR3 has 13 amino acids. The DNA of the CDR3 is TGTGCCAGATCGGGACAGGGGCAAGAGACCCAGTACTTC. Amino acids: CARSGQGQETQYF.

CDR3 coding DNA: TGCAGCGTCTCTGACCGGGACAGTCGTGAAAAACTGTTTTTT. Translated: CSVSDRDSREKLFF. The chain recombines TRBV29-1 with TRBJ1-4; 7 bases map to TRBD1. With 6 bases clipped from V and 7 bases from J, the junction kept 11 bases outside the gene matches. The CDR3 covers 14 residues. Germline CDR1 reads SQVTM; CDR2 reads ANQGSEA.

The CDR3 reads CASSSSGRGETQYF. In DNA form, the CDR3 reads TGTGCCAGCAGTTCGTCTGGAAGGGGTGAGACCCAGTACTTC. This chain joins TRBV6-5 and TRBJ2-5; TRBD1 is a possible D gene (5 bases). Germline CDR1 reads MNHEY; CDR2 reads SVGAGI. Trimming took 4 bases from V and 5 from J, leaving 14 bases between them. The CDR3 has 14 residues.

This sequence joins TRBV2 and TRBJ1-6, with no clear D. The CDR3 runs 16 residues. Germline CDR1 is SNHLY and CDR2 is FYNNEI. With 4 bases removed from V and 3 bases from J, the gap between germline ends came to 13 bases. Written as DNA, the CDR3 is TGTGCCAGCAGTGGCGGAGGGAGCATCTATAATTCACCCCTCCACTTT. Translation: CASSGGGSIYNSPLHF.

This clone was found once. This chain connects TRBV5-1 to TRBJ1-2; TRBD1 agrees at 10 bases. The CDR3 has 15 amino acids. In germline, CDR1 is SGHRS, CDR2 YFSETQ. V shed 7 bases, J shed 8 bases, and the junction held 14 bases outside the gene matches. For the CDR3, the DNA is TGCGCCAGCCAGACAGGGGGCCGGACCTCGAGCGGCTACACCTTC. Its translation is CASQTGGRTSSGYTF.

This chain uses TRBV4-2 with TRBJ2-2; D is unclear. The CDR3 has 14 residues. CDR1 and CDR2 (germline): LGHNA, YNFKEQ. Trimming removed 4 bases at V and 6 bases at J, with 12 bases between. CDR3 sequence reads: CASSPILGAGELFF. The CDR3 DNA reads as TGTGCCAGCAGCCCTATATTGGGCGCCGGGGAGCTGTTTTTT.

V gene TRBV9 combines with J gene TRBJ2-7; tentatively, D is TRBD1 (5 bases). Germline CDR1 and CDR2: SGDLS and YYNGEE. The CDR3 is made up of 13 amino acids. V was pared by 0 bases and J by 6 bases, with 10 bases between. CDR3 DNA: TGTGCCAGCAGCGTAGAGGGAAGGGGCGAGCAGTACTTC. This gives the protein CASSVEGRGEQYF.

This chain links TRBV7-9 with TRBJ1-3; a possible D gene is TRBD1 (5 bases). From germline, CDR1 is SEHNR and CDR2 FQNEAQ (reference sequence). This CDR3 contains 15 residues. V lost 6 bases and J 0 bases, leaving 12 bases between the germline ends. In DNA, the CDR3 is TGTGCCAGCAGGGATACAGGTGACTCTGGAAACACCATATATTTT. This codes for CASRDTGDSGNTIYF.

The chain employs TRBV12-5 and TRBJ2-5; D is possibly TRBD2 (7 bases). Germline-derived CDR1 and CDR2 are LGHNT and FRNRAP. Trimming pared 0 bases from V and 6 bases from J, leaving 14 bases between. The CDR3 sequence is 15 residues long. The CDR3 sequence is CASGLVGRGVKTQYF. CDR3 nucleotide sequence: TGTGCTAGTGGTTTGGTAGGGAGGGGGGTGAAGACCCAGTACTTC.

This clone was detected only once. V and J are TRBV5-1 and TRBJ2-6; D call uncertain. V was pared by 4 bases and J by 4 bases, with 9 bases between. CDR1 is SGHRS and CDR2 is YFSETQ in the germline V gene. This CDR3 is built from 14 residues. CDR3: CASSPLAGANVLTF. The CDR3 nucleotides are TGCGCCAGCAGCCCACTTGCCGGGGCCAACGTCCTGACTTTC.

CDR3 protein: CASSPDRDHYGYTF. For the CDR3, the DNA is TGTGCCAGCAGCCCCGACAGGGATCACTATGGCTACACCTTC. V is TRBV4-2 and J is TRBJ1-2, with TRBD1 matching 7 bases. Germline loops: CDR1 LGHNA, CDR2 YNFKEQ. The CDR3 is 14 residues long. V shed 4 bases, J shed 3 bases, and the junction held 5 bases outside the gene matches.

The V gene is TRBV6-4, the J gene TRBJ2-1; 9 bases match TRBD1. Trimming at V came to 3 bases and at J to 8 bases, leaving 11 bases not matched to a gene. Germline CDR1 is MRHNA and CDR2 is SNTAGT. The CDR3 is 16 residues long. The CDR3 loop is CASSEIPGQGLYEQFF. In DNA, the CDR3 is TGTGCCAGCAGTGAGATTCCGGGACAGGGTTTGTATGAGCAGTTCTTC.

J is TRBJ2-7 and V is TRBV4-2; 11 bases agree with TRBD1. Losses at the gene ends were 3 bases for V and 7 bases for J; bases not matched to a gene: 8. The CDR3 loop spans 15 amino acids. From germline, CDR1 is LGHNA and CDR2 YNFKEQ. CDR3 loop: CASSQDRDRGGEQYF. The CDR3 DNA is TGTGCCAGCAGCCAGGATCGGGACAGGGGGGGAGAGCAGTACTTC.

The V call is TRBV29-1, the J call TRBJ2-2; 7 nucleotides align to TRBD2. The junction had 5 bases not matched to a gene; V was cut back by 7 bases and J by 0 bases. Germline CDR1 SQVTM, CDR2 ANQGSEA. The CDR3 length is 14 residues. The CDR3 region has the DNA TGCAGCGCGACCGGGACTACGAACACCGGGGAGCTGTTTTTT. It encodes CSATGTTNTGELFF.

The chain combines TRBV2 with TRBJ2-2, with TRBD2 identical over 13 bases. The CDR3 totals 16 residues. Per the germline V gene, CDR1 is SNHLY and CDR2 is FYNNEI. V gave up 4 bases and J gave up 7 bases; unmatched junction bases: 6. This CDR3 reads CASSVLLAGGIGELFF. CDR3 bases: TGTGCCAGCAGTGTTTTACTAGCGGGGGGGATCGGGGAGCTGTTTTTT.

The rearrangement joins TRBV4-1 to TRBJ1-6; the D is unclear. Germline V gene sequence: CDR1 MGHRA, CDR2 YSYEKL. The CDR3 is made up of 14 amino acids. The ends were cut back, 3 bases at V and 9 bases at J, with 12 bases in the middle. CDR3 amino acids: CASSHLLPGSPLHF. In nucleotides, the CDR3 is TGCGCCAGCAGCCACTTGCTCCCGGGTTCACCCCTCCACTTT.

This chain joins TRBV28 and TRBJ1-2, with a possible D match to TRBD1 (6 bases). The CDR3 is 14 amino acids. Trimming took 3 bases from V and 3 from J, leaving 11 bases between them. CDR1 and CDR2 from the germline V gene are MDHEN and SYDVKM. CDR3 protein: CASSFVGADYGYTF. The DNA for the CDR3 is TGTGCCAGCAGTTTCGTGGGGGCAGACTATGGCTACACCTTC.

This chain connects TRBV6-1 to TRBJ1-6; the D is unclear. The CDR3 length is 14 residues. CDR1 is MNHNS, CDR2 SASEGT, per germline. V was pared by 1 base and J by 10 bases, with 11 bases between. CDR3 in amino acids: CASSEVFRESPLHF. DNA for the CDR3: TGTGCCAGCAGTGAAGTTTTTCGGGAATCACCCCTCCACTTT.

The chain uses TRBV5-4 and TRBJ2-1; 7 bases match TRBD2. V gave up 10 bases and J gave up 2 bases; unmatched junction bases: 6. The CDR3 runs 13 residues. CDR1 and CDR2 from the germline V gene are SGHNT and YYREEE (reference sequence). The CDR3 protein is CAADSGPYNEQFF. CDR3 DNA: TGTGCCGCAGATAGCGGGCCCTACAATGAGCAGTTCTTC.

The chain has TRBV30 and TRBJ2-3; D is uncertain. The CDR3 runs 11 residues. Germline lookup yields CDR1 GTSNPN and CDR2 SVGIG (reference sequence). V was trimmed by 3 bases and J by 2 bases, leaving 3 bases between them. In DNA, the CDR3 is TGTGCCTGGAGCGTCACAGATACGCAGTATTTT. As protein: CAWSVTDTQYF.

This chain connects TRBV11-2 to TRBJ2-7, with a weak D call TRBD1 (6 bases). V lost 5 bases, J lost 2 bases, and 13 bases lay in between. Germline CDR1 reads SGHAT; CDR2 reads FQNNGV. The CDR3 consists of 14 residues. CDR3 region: CASSKRTVTYEQYF. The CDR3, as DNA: TGTGCCAGCAGCAAGAGGACAGTGACCTACGAGCAGTACTTC.

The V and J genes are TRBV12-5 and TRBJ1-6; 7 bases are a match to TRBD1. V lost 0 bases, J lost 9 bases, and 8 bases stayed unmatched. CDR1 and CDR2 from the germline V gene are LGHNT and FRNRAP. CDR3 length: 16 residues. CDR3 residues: CASGLVLGRGSSPLHF. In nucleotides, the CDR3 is TGTGCTAGTGGTTTGGTACTGGGCAGGGGGAGTTCACCCCTCCACTTT.

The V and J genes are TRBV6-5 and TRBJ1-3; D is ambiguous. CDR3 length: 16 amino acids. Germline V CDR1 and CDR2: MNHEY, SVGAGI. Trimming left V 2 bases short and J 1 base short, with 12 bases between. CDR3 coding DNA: TGTGCCAGCAGTTACACTCGGAGCTATTCTGGAAACACCATATATTTT. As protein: CASSYTRSYSGNTIYF.

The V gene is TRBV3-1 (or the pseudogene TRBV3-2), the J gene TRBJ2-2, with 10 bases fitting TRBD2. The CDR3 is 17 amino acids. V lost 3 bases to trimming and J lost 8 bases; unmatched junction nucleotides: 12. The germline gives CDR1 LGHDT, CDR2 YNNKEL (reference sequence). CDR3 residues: CASSQGPSGGMAGELFF. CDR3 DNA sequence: TGTGCCAGCAGCCAGGGGCCTAGCGGGGGAATGGCGGGGGAGCTGTTTTTT.

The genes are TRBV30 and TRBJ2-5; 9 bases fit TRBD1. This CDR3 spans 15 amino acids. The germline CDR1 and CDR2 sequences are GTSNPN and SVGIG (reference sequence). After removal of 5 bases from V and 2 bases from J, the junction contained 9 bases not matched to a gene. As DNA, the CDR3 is TGTGCCTGGGACCCGACCGGGACAGGGCAAGAGACCCAGTACTTC. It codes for CAWDPTGTGQETQYF.

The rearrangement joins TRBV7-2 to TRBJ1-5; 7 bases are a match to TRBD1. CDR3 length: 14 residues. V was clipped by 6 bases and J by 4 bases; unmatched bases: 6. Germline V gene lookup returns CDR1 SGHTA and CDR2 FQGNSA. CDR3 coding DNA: TGTGCCAGCAGAGCCCCGGGACAGAATCAGCCCCAGCATTTT. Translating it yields CASRAPGQNQPQHF.

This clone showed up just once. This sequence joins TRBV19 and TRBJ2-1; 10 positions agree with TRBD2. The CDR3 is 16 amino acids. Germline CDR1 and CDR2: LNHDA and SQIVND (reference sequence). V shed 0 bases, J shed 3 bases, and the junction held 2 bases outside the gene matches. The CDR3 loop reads CASSIDSGGVYNEQFF. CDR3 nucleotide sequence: TGTGCCAGTAGTATAGACAGCGGGGGGGTCTACAATGAGCAGTTCTTC.